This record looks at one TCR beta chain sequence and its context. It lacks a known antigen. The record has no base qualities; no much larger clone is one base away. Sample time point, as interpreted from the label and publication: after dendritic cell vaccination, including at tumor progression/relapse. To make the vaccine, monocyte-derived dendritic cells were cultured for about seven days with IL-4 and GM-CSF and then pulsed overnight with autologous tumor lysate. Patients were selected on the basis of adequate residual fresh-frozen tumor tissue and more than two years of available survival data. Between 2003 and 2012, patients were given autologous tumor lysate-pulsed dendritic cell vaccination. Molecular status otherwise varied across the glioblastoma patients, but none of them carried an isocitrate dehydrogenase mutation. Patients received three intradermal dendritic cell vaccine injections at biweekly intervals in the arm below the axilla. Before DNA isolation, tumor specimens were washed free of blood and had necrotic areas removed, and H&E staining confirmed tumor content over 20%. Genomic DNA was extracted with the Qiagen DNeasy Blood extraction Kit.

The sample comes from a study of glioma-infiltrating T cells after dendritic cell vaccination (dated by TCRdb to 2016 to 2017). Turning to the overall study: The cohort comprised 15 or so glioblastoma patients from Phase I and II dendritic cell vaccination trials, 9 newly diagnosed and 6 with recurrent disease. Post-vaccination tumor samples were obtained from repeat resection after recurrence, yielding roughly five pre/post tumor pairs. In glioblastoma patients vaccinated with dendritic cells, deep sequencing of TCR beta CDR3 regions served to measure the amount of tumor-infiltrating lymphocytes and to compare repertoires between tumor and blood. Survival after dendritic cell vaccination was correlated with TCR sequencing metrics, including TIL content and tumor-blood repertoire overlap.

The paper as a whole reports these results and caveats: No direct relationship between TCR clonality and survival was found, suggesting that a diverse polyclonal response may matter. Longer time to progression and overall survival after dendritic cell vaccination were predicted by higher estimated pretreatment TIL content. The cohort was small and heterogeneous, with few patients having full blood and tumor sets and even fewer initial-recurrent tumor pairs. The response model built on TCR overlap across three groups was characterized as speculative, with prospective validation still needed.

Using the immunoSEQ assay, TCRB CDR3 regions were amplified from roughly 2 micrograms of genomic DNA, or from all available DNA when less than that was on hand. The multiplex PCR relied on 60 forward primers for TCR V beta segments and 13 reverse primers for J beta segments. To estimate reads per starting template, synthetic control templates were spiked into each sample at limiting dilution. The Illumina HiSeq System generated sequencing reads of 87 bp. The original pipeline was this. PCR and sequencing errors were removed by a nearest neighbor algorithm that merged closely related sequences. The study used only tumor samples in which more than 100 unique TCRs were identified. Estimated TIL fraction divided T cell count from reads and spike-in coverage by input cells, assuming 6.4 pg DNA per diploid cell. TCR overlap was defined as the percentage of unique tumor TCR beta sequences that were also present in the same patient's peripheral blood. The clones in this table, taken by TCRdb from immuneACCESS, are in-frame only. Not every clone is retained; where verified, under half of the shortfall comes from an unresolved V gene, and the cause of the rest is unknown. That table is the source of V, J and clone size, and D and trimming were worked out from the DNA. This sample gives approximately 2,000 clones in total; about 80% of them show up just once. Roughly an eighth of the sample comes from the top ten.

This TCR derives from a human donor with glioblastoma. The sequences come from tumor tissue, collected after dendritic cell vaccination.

CDR3 protein: CASSGAPGVRAGELFF. The DNA is as follows: TGCGCCAGCAGCGGAGCCCCAGGGGTCCGCGCCGGGGAGCTGTTTTTT. The chain is assembled from TRBV5-1 and TRBJ2-2; a weak D assignment points to TRBD1 (6 bases agree). Reading the germline V gene gives CDR1 SGHRS and CDR2 YFSETQ. V sheds 4 bases and J sheds 6 bases, leaving 19 bases between their ends. The CDR3 runs 16 residues from the cysteine to the phenylalanine. The read is trimmed to its CDR3 DNA, 48 bases read in frame from base 1.